This TCR beta chain was sequenced in a study of cytomegalovirus exposure and HLA in healthy donors. Regarding the study as a whole: The study designated about 160 TCR beta chains cytomegalovirus-associated.

The study ran its PCR with 60 Vbeta and 13 Jbeta primers. Produced via immunoSEQ multiplex PCR; TCRdb's table is partial and in-frame only. The specimen's table records roughly 120,000 clones. Remarks on this clone: Its antigen is not known.

This CDR3 has 11 amino acids. J lost 2 bases, V lost 8 bases, and 2 bases had no gene match. Germline V gene sequence: CDR1 GTSNPN, CDR2 SVGIG (reference sequence). This sequence was found in a man younger than 40 in good health and CMV-seronegative. Input material: PBMCs. The V gene is TRBV30, the J gene TRBJ2-5, with 7 bases matching TRBD2. For the CDR3, the DNA is TGTGCCGGGGGGGATCAAGAGACCCAGTACTTC. It encodes CAGGDQETQYF.